The present TCR beta chain was sequenced within a study of Tregs in tolerant kidney transplant recipients. The repertoire was sequenced with immunoSEQ multiplex PCR; TCRdb's copy has only in-frame clones and lacks some. The data contain 68,000 or so clones, roughly 84% of them seen just once; the ten biggest clones take up 4.5% to 5.5%. Whole-study findings and limits: Biological reproducibility was not directly addressed in this study. The most relevant donor-specific Treg TCRbeta repertoire apparently came from expansion with activated donor B cells. The small number of patients limits these findings pending further validation.

With regard to this clone: Antigen unknown.

From germline, CDR1 is SGHNT and CDR2 YYREEE (reference sequence). The CDR3 sequence is 16 residues long. The V gene end was trimmed by 4 bases and the J gene end by 3 bases; junction bases not matched to a gene: 8. Unstimulated regulatory T cells (CD4+CD25+CD127-), CD4+CD25- non-regulatory cells, CD4 and CD8 cells were FACS-sorted from thawed PBMCs. The TCR sequence derives from a human donor in good health. Sequenced material: CD4+ T cells from blood. V usage is TRBV5-4 and J usage is TRBJ2-2; 8 nucleotides match TRBD1. The CDR3 reads CASSRQDRVYTGELFF. CDR3 DNA sequence: TGTGCCAGCAGCCGCCAGGACAGGGTTTACACCGGGGAGCTGTTTTTT.